The 20 T cell receptor beta chains below come from one sample, sequenced in a study of neoadjuvant anti-PD-1 for oral cavity cancer. Repertoires were generated with immunoSEQ multiplex PCR, while TCRdb's copy carries only in-frame clones and drops some. The sample shows about 14,000 clones, 71% of them seen only once. Time point denoted: after neoadjuvant nivolumab, at surgical resection. The starting material was PBMCs, obtained after nivolumab (anti-PD-1) treatment. The receptors derive from a person aged 35 to 85 with oral cavity squamous cell carcinoma.

This clone has a handful of counts. The gene calls are TRBV2 and TRBJ2-7; 7 bases are shared with TRBD2. With 3 bases clipped from V and 4 bases from J, the junction kept 3 bases outside the gene matches. Germline V gene sequence: CDR1 SNHLY, CDR2 FYNNEI. The length of the CDR3 is 13 residues. CDR3 residues: CASSEGLPYEQYF. The CDR3 nucleotides are TGTGCCAGCAGTGAGGGACTACCTTACGAGCAGTACTTC.

V is TRBV4-1 and J is TRBJ2-1; 7 nucleotides line up with TRBD2. The trim removed 5 bases at V and 12 bases at J, leaving 4 bases unmatched. The CDR3 loop spans 11 amino acids. Germline CDR1 is MGHRA and CDR2 is YSYEKL. CDR3 nucleotides: TGCGCCAGCAGCTCGGGGGGAGGGCAGTTCTTC. Translation: CASSSGGGQFF.

The CDR3 DNA reads as TGTGCCTGGAACCACCTAATAGCGGGAGGCACAGATACGCAGTATTTT. Protein: CAWNHLIAGGTDTQYF. This chain joins TRBV30 and TRBJ2-3, with 9 nucleotides matching TRBD2. The trim removed 4 bases at V and 1 base at J, leaving 9 bases unmatched. The CDR3 contains 16 residues. CDR1 and CDR2 from the germline V gene are GTSNPN and SVGIG (reference sequence).

The rearrangement links TRBV5-6 to TRBJ2-3; 7 nucleotides match TRBD1. CDR3 length: 17 residues. Germline CDR1 is SGHDT and CDR2 is YYEEEE. Unmatched junction bases numbered 12, after V lost 3 bases and J lost 2 bases. The CDR3 is CASSSLLDRAITDTQYF. The CDR3 DNA is TGTGCCAGCAGCTCCCTTCTTGACAGGGCAATCACAGATACGCAGTATTTT.

The chain recombines TRBV5-6 with TRBJ2-7; D remains ambiguous. The CDR3 has 13 residues. Germline V gene data show CDR1 as SGHDT and CDR2 as YYEEEE. V was shortened by 1 base and J by 1 base, with 6 bases between the two germline ends. This chain's CDR3 is CASSLFGSYEQYF. The CDR3 DNA follows: TGTGCCAGCAGCTTGTTCGGATCCTACGAGCAGTACTTC.

The rearrangement joins TRBV30 to TRBJ1-5; 8 bases fit TRBD1. The V gene end was trimmed by 1 base and the J gene end by 6 bases; junction bases not matched to a gene: 8. CDR3 length: 15 amino acids. The germline V gene encodes CDR1 GTSNPN and CDR2 SVGIG (reference sequence). CDR3 bases: TGTGCCTGGAGTGCCGTCGGACAGGGAGGTCAGCCCCAGCATTTT. This gives the protein CAWSAVGQGGQPQHF.

The V call is TRBV19, the J call TRBJ1-5; a possible D gene is TRBD1 (5 bases). CDR1 and CDR2 (germline): LNHDA, SQIVND (reference sequence). Trimming left V 2 bases short and J 1 base short, with 18 bases between. The CDR3 consists of 18 residues. The DNA of the CDR3 is TGTGCCAGTAGTATAAATCGGGGGGGACCAAAAAGCAATCAGCCCCAGCATTTT. It specifies CASSINRGGPKSNQPQHF. Supplemented by reference TRBV19 and TRBJ1-5, the full variable domain reads DGGITQSPKYLFRKEGQNVTLSCEQNLNHDAMYWYRQDPGQGLRLIYYSQIVNDFQKGDIAEGYSVSREKKESFPLTVTSAQKNPTAFYLCASSINRGGPKSNQPQHFGDGTRLSIL.

This rearrangement joins TRBV4-1 to TRBJ1-4; D might be TRBD1 (6 bases). The V gene's germline CDR1 is MGHRA and CDR2 YSYEKL. The CDR3 runs to 13 residues. V was pared by 0 bases and J by 13 bases, with 12 bases between. CDR3 DNA sequence: TGCGCCAGCAGCCAAGACTGGGCAGGGGCACTGTTTTTT. Its protein is CASSQDWAGALFF.

The chain couples TRBV7-8 to TRBJ2-2; D is unclear. The V end was cut by 1 base, the J end by 4 bases, with 4 bases between. Looked up from germline, CDR1 is SGHVS and CDR2 is FQNEAQ. The CDR3 spans 13 residues. The CDR3 DNA reads as TGTGCCAGCAGCTTAGGCCCCACCGGGGAGCTGTTTTTT. Translated, it gives CASSLGPTGELFF.

The chain has TRBV6-5 and TRBJ2-1; D ambiguous. This CDR3 spans 14 amino acids. V was clipped by 6 bases and J by 5 bases, with 14 bases between them. Germline V gene lookup returns CDR1 MNHEY and CDR2 SVGAGI. The CDR3: CASSPLPRDNEQFF. As DNA, the CDR3 is TGTGCCAGCAGCCCCCTGCCTAGGGACAATGAGCAGTTCTTC.

The chain links TRBV4-1 to TRBJ2-2; TRBD2 agrees at 8 bases. CDR3 length equals 13 residues. Germline-derived CDR1 and CDR2 are MGHRA and YSYEKL. Germline trimming cut 8 bases from V and 7 bases from J; bases unmatched to any gene: 6. In DNA form, the CDR3 reads TGCGCCAGCTTGAATAGCGGGAACGGGGAGCTGTTTTTT. Its protein is CASLNSGNGELFF.

The V gene is TRBV10-3, the J gene TRBJ2-3, with D possibly TRBD1 on 5 matching bases. V lost 6 bases and J lost 1, with 14 bases in between. The CDR3 is 15 amino acids. Germline lookup yields CDR1 ENHRY and CDR2 SYGVKD. The CDR3 reads CAIRDQGFGTDTQYF. CDR3 coding DNA: TGTGCCATCAGAGACCAGGGTTTTGGCACAGATACGCAGTATTTT.

The chain joins TRBV5-4 to TRBJ1-5, with unresolved D. Germline lookup yields CDR1 SGHNT and CDR2 YYREEE (reference sequence). V was cut by 0 bases and J by 4 bases, with 5 bases left in between. The CDR3 consists of 13 residues. CDR3 nucleotide sequence: TGTGCCAGCAGCTTGGCGGGGAATCAGCCCCAGCATTTT. Translated, it gives CASSLAGNQPQHF.

This clone was detected only once. The DNA of the CDR3 is TGCGCCAGCAGCCCGGGCGGCCAAGAGAGGCCCTATGAGCAGTTCTTC. This gives the protein CASSPGGQERPYEQFF. The chain recombines TRBV5-1 with TRBJ2-1; D unclear. Trimming took off 4 bases at V and 8 bases at J, with 22 bases between the two ends. Germline CDR1 and CDR2: SGHRS and YFSETQ. This CDR3 has 16 residues.

The J gene is TRBJ2-1, the V gene TRBV6-6, with 8 bases aligning to TRBD2. Trimming cost V 2 bases and J 7 bases; bases outside gene matches: 7. Germline lookup yields CDR1 MNHNY and CDR2 SVGAGI (reference sequence). This CDR3 comprises 15 residues. The DNA of the CDR3 is TGTGCCAGCAGTTACCCCGGGACTAGGTCGAATGAGCAGTTCTTC. This codes for CASSYPGTRSNEQFF.

In its sample, this clone was seen once. The CDR3 nucleotides read TGTGCCAGCAGCTCCAACGGGCTCTCCTACGAGCAGTACTTC. It yields the protein CASSSNGLSYEQYF. J is TRBJ2-7 and V is TRBV13; no definite D call. The ends were cut back, 4 bases at V and 0 bases at J, with 10 bases in the middle. The CDR3 is made up of 14 amino acids. Germline V gene sequence: CDR1 PRHDT, CDR2 FYEKMQ (reference sequence).

A single count supports this clone. V usage is TRBV5-1 and J usage is TRBJ2-2; TRBD2 matches at 10 bases. Germline V gene data show CDR1 as SGHRS and CDR2 as YFSETQ. CDR3 length: 16 amino acids. V was pared by 2 bases and J by 7 bases, with 8 bases of the junction left unmatched. The CDR3 DNA reads as TGCGCCAGCAGCTTCGGGACTAGCGTTGAGTACGGGGAGCTGTTTTTT. It codes for CASSFGTSVEYGELFF.

This chain connects TRBV11-2 to TRBJ2-3, with a tentative D call TRBD2 (6 bases). The V gene lost 6 bases and the J gene lost 4 bases, with 20 bases spanning the gap. This CDR3 comprises 16 residues. Germline lookup yields CDR1 SGHAT and CDR2 FQNNGV. CDR3 bases: TGTGCCAGCAGTCCCGTGGGAGGAGGACCGGCAGATACGCAGTATTTT. It yields the protein CASSPVGGGPADTQYF. The complete variable domain, with remaining parts taken from reference TRBV11-2 and TRBJ2-3, reads EAGVAQSPRYKIIEKRQSVAFWCNPISGHATLYWYQQILGQGPKLLIQFQNNGVVDDSQLPKDRFSAERLKGVDSTLKIQPAKLEDSAVYLCASSPVGGGPADTQYFGPGTRLTVL.

J is TRBJ1-1 and V is TRBV5-4; possibly TRBD1 for D (6 bases). There are 13 residues in the CDR3. V lost 4 bases and J 1 base, leaving 8 bases between the germline ends. Germline lookup yields CDR1 SGHNT and CDR2 YYREEE (reference sequence). In DNA, the CDR3 is TGTGCCAGCAGCGAACAGGGGAACACTGAAGCTTTCTTT. This codes for CASSEQGNTEAFF. The full variable domain, with the rest looked up from reference TRBV5-4 and TRBJ1-1, is ETGVTQSPTHLIKTRGQQVTLRCSSQSGHNTVSWYQQALGQGPQFIFQYYREEENGRGNFPPRFSGLQFPNYSSELNVNALELDDSALYLCASSEQGNTEAFFGQGTRLTVV.

This clone was detected a few times. The CDR3 DNA sequence: TGCGCCAGCAGGTCAGGGGGTGTGGGCGAGCAGTACTTC. Translated: CASRSGGVGEQYF. The chain couples TRBV4-1 to TRBJ2-7; 7 bases line up with TRBD1. Germline CDR1 and CDR2: MGHRA and YSYEKL. V lost 6 bases to trimming and J lost 6 bases; unmatched junction nucleotides: 8. This CDR3 has 13 residues.